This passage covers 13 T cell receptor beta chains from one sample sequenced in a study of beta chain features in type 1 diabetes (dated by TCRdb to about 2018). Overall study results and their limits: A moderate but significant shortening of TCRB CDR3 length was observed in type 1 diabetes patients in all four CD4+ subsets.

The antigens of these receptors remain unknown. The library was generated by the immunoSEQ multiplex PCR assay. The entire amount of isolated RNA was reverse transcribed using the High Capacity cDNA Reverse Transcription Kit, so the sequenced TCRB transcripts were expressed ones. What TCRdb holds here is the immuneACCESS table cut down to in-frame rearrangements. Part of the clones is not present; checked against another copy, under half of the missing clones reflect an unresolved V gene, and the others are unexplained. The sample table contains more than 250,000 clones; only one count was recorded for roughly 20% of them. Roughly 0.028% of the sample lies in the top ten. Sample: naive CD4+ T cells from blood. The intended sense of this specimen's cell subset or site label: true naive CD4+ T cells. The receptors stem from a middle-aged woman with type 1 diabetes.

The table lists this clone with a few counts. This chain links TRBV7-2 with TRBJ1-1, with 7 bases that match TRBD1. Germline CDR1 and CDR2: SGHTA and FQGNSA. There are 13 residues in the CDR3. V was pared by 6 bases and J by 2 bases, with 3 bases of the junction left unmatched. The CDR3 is CASRRQGNTEAFF. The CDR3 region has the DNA TGTGCCAGCAGGCGACAGGGAAACACTGAAGCTTTCTTT.

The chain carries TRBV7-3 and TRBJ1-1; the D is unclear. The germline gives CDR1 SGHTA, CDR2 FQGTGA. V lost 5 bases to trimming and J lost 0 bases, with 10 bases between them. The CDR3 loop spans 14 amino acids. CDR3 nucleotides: TGTGCCAGCAGCCCATCCCCCCTGAACACTGAAGCTTTCTTT. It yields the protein CASSPSPLNTEAFF.

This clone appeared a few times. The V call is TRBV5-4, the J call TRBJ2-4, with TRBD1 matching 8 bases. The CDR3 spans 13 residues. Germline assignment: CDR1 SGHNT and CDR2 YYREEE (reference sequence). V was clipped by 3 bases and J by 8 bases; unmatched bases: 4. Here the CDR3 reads CASSSPTGDIQYF. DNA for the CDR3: TGTGCCAGCAGCTCACCGACAGGGGACATTCAGTACTTC.

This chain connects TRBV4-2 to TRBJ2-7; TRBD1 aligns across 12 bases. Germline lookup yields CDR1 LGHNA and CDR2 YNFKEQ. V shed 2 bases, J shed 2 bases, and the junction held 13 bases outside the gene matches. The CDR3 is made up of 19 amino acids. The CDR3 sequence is CASSQFPGQGATPPYEQYF. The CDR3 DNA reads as TGTGCCAGCAGCCAATTCCCGGGACAGGGGGCCACCCCCCCCTACGAGCAGTACTTC.

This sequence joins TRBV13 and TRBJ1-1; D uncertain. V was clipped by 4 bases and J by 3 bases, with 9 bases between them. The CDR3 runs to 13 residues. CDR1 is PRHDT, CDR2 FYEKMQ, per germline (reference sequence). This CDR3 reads CASSSVSDTEAFF. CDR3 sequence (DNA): TGTGCCAGCAGCTCCGTCTCGGACACTGAAGCTTTCTTT.

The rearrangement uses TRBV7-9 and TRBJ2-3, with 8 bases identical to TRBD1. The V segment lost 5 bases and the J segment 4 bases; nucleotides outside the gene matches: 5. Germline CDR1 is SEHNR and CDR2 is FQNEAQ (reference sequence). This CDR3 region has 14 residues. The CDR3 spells CASSVRQGPDTQYF. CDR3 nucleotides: TGTGCCAGCAGCGTTAGACAGGGGCCAGATACGCAGTATTTT.

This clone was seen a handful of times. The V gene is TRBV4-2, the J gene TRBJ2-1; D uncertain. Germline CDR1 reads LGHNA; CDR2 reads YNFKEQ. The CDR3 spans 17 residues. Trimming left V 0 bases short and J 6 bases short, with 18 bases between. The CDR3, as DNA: TGTGCCAGCAGCCAAGATCGGAGTAAAGGTCTTCGCAATGAGCAGTTCTTC. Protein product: CASSQDRSKGLRNEQFF.

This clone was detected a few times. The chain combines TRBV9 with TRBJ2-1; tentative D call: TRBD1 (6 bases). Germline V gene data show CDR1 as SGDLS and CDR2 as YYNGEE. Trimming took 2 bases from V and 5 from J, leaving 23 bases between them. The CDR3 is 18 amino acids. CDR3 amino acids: CASSVGQRSDQGHNEQFF. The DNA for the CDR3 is TGTGCCAGCAGCGTTGGACAGAGGTCAGACCAGGGGCACAATGAGCAGTTCTTC.

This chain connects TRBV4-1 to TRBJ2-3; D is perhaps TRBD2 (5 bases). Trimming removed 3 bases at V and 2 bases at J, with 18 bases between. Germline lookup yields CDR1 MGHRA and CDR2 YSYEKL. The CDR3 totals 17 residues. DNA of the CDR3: TGCGCCAGCAGCCACCCCCCCGGGCAGAGGGTCACAGATACGCAGTATTTT. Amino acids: CASSHPPGQRVTDTQYF.

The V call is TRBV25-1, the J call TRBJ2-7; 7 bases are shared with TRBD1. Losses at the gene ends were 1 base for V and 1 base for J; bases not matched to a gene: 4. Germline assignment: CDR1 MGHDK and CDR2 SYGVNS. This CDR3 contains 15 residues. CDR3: CASSEWGQQSYEQYF. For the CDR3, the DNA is TGTGCCAGCAGTGAATGGGGACAGCAATCCTACGAGCAGTACTTC.

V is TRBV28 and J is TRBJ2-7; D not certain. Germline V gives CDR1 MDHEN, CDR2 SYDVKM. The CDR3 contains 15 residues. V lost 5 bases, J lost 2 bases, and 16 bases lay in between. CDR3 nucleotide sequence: TGTGCCAGCAGTCAACGAGCCCTTACGACCTACGAGCAGTACTTC. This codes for CASSQRALTTYEQYF.

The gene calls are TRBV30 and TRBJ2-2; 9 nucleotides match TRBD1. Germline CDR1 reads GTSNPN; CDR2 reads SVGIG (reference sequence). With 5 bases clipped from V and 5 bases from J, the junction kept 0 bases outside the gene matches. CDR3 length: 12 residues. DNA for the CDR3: TGTGCCTGGGGACAGGGGACCGGGGAGCTGTTTTTT. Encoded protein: CAWGQGTGELFF.

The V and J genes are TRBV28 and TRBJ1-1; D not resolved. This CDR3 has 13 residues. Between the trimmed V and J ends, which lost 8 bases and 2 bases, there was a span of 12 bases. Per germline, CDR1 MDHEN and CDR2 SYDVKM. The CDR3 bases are TGTGCCAGCGCCGTCGGTTACAACACTGAAGCTTTCTTT. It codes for CASAVGYNTEAFF. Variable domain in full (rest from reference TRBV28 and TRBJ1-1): DVKVTQSSRYLVKRTGEKVFLECVQDMDHENMFWYRQDPGLGLRLIYFSYDVKMKEKGDIPEGYSVSREKKERFSLILESASTNQTSMYLCASAVGYNTEAFFGQGTRLTVV.